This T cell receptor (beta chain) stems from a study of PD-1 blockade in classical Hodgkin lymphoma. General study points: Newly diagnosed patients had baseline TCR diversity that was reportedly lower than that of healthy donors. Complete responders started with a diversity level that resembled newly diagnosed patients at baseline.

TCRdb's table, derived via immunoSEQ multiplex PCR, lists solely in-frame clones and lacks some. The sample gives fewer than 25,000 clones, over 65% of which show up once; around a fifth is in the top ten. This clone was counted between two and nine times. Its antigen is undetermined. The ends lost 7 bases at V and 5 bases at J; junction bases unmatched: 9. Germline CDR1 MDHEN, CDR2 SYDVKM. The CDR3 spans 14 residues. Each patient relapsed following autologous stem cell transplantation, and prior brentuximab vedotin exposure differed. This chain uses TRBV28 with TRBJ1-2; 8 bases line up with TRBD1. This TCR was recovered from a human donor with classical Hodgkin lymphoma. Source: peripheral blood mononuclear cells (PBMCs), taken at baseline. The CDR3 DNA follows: TGTGCCAGCATCGGGGGGGGACAGGAGTATGGCTACACCTTC. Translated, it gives CASIGGGQEYGYTF.